This TCR beta chain was identified during a study of T cells after yellow fever vaccination. TCRdb independently ran MiXCR on the 5' RACE reads; one entry per CDR3 protein. The sample contains a few hundred thousand distinct CDR3 sequences, around 3.9% of which appear only once. Study-level results: Post-booster repertoires contained most primary-vaccination clones again (almost 97% CD4, about 90% CD8). FACS-sorted repertoires could harbor abundant contaminating bulk-population clonotypes. The CD4 and CD8 compartments had a small share of their clonotypes in common.

Germline CDR1 and CDR2: MNHNY and SVGAGI (reference sequence). The CDR3 has 15 residues. V was trimmed by 2 bases and J by 7 bases, leaving 12 bases between them. As regards this clonotype: The target antigen is unknown.

This chain joins TRBV6-6 and TRBJ1-6; D possibly corresponds to TRBD1 (5 bases). The receptor was isolated from a man aged 18-30 years who received the YFV17D yellow fever vaccine. Sample: PBMCs, taken 5 days after the yellow fever booster vaccination. For the CDR3, the DNA is TGTGCCAGCAGTTACGCCAGGGATCTAAATTCACCCCTCCACTTT. This codes for CASSYARDLNSPLHF.